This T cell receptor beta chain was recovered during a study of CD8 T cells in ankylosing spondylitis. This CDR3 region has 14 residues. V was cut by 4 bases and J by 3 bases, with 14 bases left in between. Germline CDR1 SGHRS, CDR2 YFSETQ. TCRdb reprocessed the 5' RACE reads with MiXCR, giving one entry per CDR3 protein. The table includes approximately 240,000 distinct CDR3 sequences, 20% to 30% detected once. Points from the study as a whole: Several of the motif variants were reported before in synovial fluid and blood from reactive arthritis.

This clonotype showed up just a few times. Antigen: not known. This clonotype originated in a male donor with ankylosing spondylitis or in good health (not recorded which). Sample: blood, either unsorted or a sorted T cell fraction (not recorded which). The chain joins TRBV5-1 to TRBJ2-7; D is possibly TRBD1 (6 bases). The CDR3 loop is CASSPRDTIYEQYF. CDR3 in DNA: TGCGCCAGCAGCCCCCGGGACACGATCTACGAGCAGTACTTC.